The 13 T cell receptor beta chains listed next were all sequenced from one sample in a study of blood T cell repertoires in COVID-19. Only in-frame clones appear in the TCRdb table, and some are missing; sequencing was by immunoSEQ multiplex PCR. The sample has approximately 100,000 clones, over 70% seen once. Sequencing was performed on peripheral blood. These receptor sequences come from a man aged 60 to 75 with acute or convalescent COVID-19.

In this sample, this clone turned up a few times. J is TRBJ2-7 and V is TRBV5-1; the D gene is possibly TRBD1 (5 bases). CDR1 and CDR2 (germline): SGHRS, YFSETQ. The CDR3 covers 14 residues. Trimming left V 4 bases short and J 0 bases short, with 11 bases between. The CDR3 protein is CASSLQVSSYEQYF. DNA for the CDR3: TGCGCCAGCAGCCTACAGGTTAGCTCCTACGAGCAGTACTTC.

The J gene is TRBJ2-6, the V gene TRBV5-1; a possible D gene is TRBD2 (6 bases). The CDR3 is 18 amino acids. V dropped 4 bases and J dropped 0 bases, with 17 bases sitting between them. Germline V lookup: CDR1 SGHRS, CDR2 YFSETQ. The CDR3 spells CASSRARDGSSGANVLTF. The CDR3 bases are TGCGCCAGCAGCCGAGCGCGGGACGGTAGCTCTGGGGCCAACGTCCTGACTTTC. The full variable domain, with the rest looked up from reference TRBV5-1 and TRBJ2-6, is KAGVTQTPRYLIKTRGQQVTLSCSPISGHRSVSWYQQTPGQGLQFLFEYFSETQRNKGNFPGRFSGRQFSNSRSEMNVSTLELGDSALYLCASSRARDGSSGANVLTFGAGSRLTVL.

This clone is a singleton in its sample. The rearrangement uses TRBV5-1 and TRBJ1-1, with a tentative D call TRBD1 (6 bases). This CDR3 contains 14 residues. Trimming removed 6 bases at V and 0 bases at J, with 12 bases between. From germline, CDR1 is SGHRS and CDR2 YFSETQ. The CDR3 DNA reads as TGCGCCAGCACCCCTCAGGGGCTGAACACTGAAGCTTTCTTT. This codes for CASTPQGLNTEAFF.

The rearrangement uses TRBV10-3 and TRBJ2-3; 7 nucleotides line up with TRBD2. With 10 bases clipped from V and 4 bases from J, the junction kept 5 bases outside the gene matches. The length of the CDR3 is 12 residues. The germline V gene encodes CDR1 ENHRY and CDR2 SYGVKD. The CDR3 region has the DNA TGTGCCACCCGGGGAGGGTCAGATACGCAGTATTTT. Translation: CATRGGSDTQYF.

The rearrangement uses TRBV7-8 and TRBJ2-2; TRBD1 might be the D (6 bases). The V and J ends lost 5 bases and 3 bases respectively, with 13 bases between them. The length of the CDR3 is 15 residues. Per germline, CDR1 SGHVS and CDR2 FQNEAQ. For the CDR3, the DNA is TGTGCCAGCAGCCCAGGGGTTCGGGACACCGGGGAGCTGTTTTTT. As protein: CASSPGVRDTGELFF.

Here the CDR3 reads CASSLIAQSFDGYTF. The CDR3 DNA reads as TGTGCCAGCAGCTTAATTGCACAGTCATTCGATGGCTACACCTTC. The chain is built from TRBV7-3 and TRBJ1-2; D not resolved. The CDR3 consists of 15 residues. Germline V CDR1 and CDR2: SGHTA, FQGTGA. V lost 1 base to trimming and J lost 6 bases, with 15 bases between them.

This rearrangement joins TRBV6-1 to TRBJ1-2; no clear D gene. V was clipped by 2 bases and J by 8 bases, with 24 bases between them. Germline values: CDR1 MNHNS, CDR2 SASEGT. CDR3 length: 17 residues. The CDR3 bases are TGTGCCAGCAGTGAATCGGTCCGAGGGCCCGGTTTCAGGGGCTACACCTTC. This sequence encodes CASSESVRGPGFRGYTF.

This chain links TRBV6-1 with TRBJ2-1; 14 nucleotides match TRBD2. Trimming cost V 3 bases and J 8 bases; bases outside gene matches: 3. Looked up from germline, CDR1 is MNHNS and CDR2 is SASEGT. CDR3 length: 15 residues. The CDR3 nucleotides are TGTGCCAGCAGTGACGGGACTAGCGGGAGTGATGAGCAGTTCTTC. Encoded protein: CASSDGTSGSDEQFF.

This chain's CDR3 is CASSHKGDYGYTF. The CDR3 DNA reads TGTGCCAGCAGTCACAAGGGGGACTATGGCTACACCTTC. The J gene is TRBJ1-2, the V gene TRBV6-5; weak D call: TRBD1 (6 bases). The CDR3 extends over 13 amino acids. Germline loops: CDR1 MNHEY, CDR2 SVGAGI. Between the trimmed V and J ends, which lost 5 bases and 3 bases, there was a span of 10 bases.

J is TRBJ1-2 and V is TRBV6-5; possible D gene TRBD1, 5 bases. V was trimmed by 0 bases and J by 4 bases, leaving 12 bases between them. This CDR3 spans 15 amino acids. CDR1 is MNHEY, CDR2 SVGAGI, per germline. The CDR3 DNA reads as TGTGCCAGCAGTTACTCGAACACAGGTTCCTATGGCTACACCTTC. This codes for CASSYSNTGSYGYTF.

The rearrangement links TRBV7-2 to TRBJ1-4; D might be TRBD1 (5 bases). Germline V lookup: CDR1 SGHTA, CDR2 FQGNSA. The V and J ends lost 1 base and 6 bases respectively, with 6 bases between them. The CDR3 is 13 amino acids. CDR3 residues: CASSLGGDEKLFF. In DNA, the CDR3 is TGTGCCAGCAGCTTAGGGGGGGATGAAAAACTGTTTTTT.

The chain uses TRBV30 and TRBJ1-2; perhaps TRBD1 as D (6 bases). Germline CDR1 reads GTSNPN; CDR2 reads SVGIG (reference sequence). The V end was cut by 2 bases, the J end by 2 bases, with 9 bases between. The length of the CDR3 is 13 residues. The CDR3 loop is CAWSQQGNYGYTF. Written as DNA, the CDR3 is TGTGCCTGGAGTCAACAGGGAAACTATGGCTACACCTTC.

A single count supports this clone. The chain couples TRBV13 to TRBJ2-5; 15 positions agree with TRBD2. V shed 5 bases and J 5 bases; nucleotides not matched to a gene: 9. The CDR3 spans 17 residues. Germline V lookup: CDR1 PRHDT, CDR2 FYEKMQ (reference sequence). The CDR3 coding sequence is TGTGCCAGCAGCCTCCGTTGGACTAGCGGGGGGGTGGAGACCCAGTACTTC. The encoded protein is CASSLRWTSGGVETQYF.